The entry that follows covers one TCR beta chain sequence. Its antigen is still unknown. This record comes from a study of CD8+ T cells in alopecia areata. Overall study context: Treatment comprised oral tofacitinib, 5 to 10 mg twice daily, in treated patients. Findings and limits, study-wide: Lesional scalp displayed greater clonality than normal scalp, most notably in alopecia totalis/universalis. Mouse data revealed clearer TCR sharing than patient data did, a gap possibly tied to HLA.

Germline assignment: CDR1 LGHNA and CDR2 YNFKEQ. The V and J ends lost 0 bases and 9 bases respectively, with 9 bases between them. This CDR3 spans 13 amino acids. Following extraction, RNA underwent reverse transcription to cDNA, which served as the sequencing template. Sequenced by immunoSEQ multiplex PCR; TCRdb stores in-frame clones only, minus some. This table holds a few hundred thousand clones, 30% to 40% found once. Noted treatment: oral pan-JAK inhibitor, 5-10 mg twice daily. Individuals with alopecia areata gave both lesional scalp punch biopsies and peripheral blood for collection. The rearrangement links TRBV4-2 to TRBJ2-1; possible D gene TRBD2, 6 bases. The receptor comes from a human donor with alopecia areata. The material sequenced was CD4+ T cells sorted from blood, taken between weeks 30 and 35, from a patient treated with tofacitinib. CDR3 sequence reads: CASSQEVRGEQFF. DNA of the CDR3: TGTGCCAGCAGCCAAGAGGTGCGGGGTGAGCAGTTCTTC.